One sample yielded the 23 T cell receptor beta chains listed below, sequenced in a study of identical twins. TCRdb redid the calling of the 5' RACE reads with MiXCR, one entry per CDR3 protein. The data show hundreds of thousands of distinct CDR3 sequences, with under 8.5% seen just once and over 1.5% held by the top ten. This sample also belongs to another study, concerning yellow fever vaccine responses in identical twins.

The specimen sequenced was PBMCs. Source of these receptors: a young woman in good health.

This clonotype was seen more than once but under ten times. V usage is TRBV6-5 and J usage is TRBJ2-5; possibly TRBD2 for D (6 bases). In germline, CDR1 is MNHEY, CDR2 SVGAGI. The CDR3 spans 17 residues. V dropped 0 bases and J dropped 1 base, with 15 bases sitting between them. CDR3 DNA: TGTGCCAGCAGTTACTCGGGCGGTGGAGGGTTCCAAGAGACCCAGTACTTC. Encoded protein: CASSYSGGGGFQETQYF.

The chain carries TRBV12-3 or TRBV12-4 and TRBJ2-3, with TRBD2 matching over 8 bases. The CDR3 extends over 14 amino acids. Trimming cost V 11 bases and J 5 bases; bases outside gene matches: 12. The CDR3 bases are TGTGCCGGGGGTTTTTCGCTAGCGGGAGATACGCAGTATTTT. It yields the protein CAGGFSLAGDTQYF.

This clonotype showed up just a few times. The chain couples TRBV3-1 to TRBJ2-7; 10 nucleotides align to TRBD1. The CDR3 spans 16 residues. Trimming at V came to 1 base and at J to 2 bases, leaving 5 bases not matched to a gene. Germline V gives CDR1 LGHDT, CDR2 YNNKEL (reference sequence). CDR3 protein: CASSQARQGAAYEQYV. CDR3 coding DNA: TGTGCCAGCAGCCAAGCCCGACAGGGGGCGGCCTACGAGCAGTACGTC.

This clonotype was seen ten or more times. The rearrangement uses TRBV5-1 and TRBJ2-1, with no clear D. V dropped 4 bases and J dropped 1 base, with 12 bases sitting between them. From germline, CDR1 is SGHRS and CDR2 YFSETQ. The CDR3 totals 15 residues. CDR3 in DNA: TGCGCCAGCAGCAAGGCGGCAGTGTCCTACAATGAGCAGTTCTTC. As protein: CASSKAAVSYNEQFF.

This clonotype came up many times. J is TRBJ2-1 and V is TRBV29-1, with 10 bases aligning to TRBD2. V gave up 1 base and J gave up 7 bases; unmatched junction bases: 7. CDR1 is SQVTM and CDR2 is ANQGSEA in the germline V gene. The CDR3 contains 15 residues. CDR3 bases: TGCAGCGTTGAAGCCCGGGGGACTAGCGTGAATGAGCAGTTCTTC. Residues: CSVEARGTSVNEQFF.

The table lists this clonotype with many counts. The chain recombines TRBV20-1 with TRBJ1-2, with TRBD1 as a possible D gene (6 bases). CDR1 is DFQATT and CDR2 is SNEGSKA in the germline V gene (reference sequence). The CDR3 spans 13 residues. With 6 bases removed from V and 2 bases from J, the gap between germline ends came to 13 bases. The DNA for the CDR3 is TGCAGTGCCTCGGCTGACAGGAACTATGGCTACACCTTC. It encodes CSASADRNYGYTF.

This clonotype has a count of ten or more. The CDR3: CASSPQGVNTEAFF. Here the CDR3 DNA reads TGCGCCAGCAGCCCCCAGGGGGTGAACACTGAAGCTTTCTTT. The rearrangement joins TRBV5-1 to TRBJ1-1; 7 nucleotides align to TRBD1. Trimming at V came to 4 bases and at J to 0 bases, leaving 3 bases not matched to a gene. The CDR3 totals 14 residues. Germline CDR1 is SGHRS and CDR2 is YFSETQ.

There are many counts of this clonotype. The rearrangement links TRBV29-1 to TRBJ2-5; D unresolved. V was trimmed by 4 bases and J by 5 bases, leaving 11 bases between them. CDR3 size: 12 residues. Germline CDR1 reads SQVTM; CDR2 reads ANQGSEA. CDR3 loop: CSVVVPVETQYF. DNA for the CDR3: TGCAGCGTTGTAGTTCCAGTGGAGACCCAGTACTTC.

The chain has TRBV5-1 and TRBJ2-7; 7 bases fit TRBD2. The trim removed 0 bases at V and 2 bases at J, leaving 5 bases unmatched. This CDR3 has 15 residues. Germline loops: CDR1 SGHRS, CDR2 YFSETQ. The CDR3, as DNA: TGCGCCAGCAGCTTGGGGCTGGGACTAACCTACGAGCAGTACGTC. Translating gives CASSLGLGLTYEQYV.

This clonotype has a handful of counts. The CDR3: CASSFETSGYNEQFF. Written as DNA, the CDR3 is TGCGCCAGCAGCTTCGAGACTAGCGGTTACAATGAGCAGTTCTTC. The V and J genes are TRBV5-1 and TRBJ2-1; TRBD2 matches at 9 bases. V lost 2 bases to trimming and J lost 4 bases; unmatched junction nucleotides: 4. Germline CDR1 SGHRS, CDR2 YFSETQ. This CDR3 is 15 amino acids long.

The chain recombines TRBV18 with TRBJ2-7; D uncertain. From germline, CDR1 is KGHSH and CDR2 LQKENI. V gave up 3 bases and J gave up 5 bases, with 8 bases separating them. This CDR3 has 12 amino acids. This chain's CDR3 is CASSPSPHEQYF. Here the CDR3 DNA reads TGTGCCAGCTCACCGTCCCCCCACGAGCAGTACTTC.

This clonotype came up a few times. V gene TRBV7-9 combines with J gene TRBJ2-7; TRBD1 matches at 8 bases. J lost 1 base, V lost 3 bases, and 5 bases had no gene match. The V gene's germline CDR1 is SEHNR and CDR2 FQNEAQ (reference sequence). The CDR3 totals 15 residues. CDR3: CASSFGTGLSYEQYV. DNA of the CDR3: TGTGCCAGCAGCTTCGGGACAGGTCTTTCCTACGAGCAGTACGTC.

This clonotype has at least ten counts. This chain uses TRBV12-3 or TRBV12-4 with TRBJ1-1; D might be TRBD1 (5 bases). Trimming took off 1 base at V and 5 bases at J, with 8 bases between the two ends. The CDR3 consists of 13 residues. CDR3 bases: TGTGCCAGCAGTTTAGTGTGGGGGACTGAAGCTTTCTTT. It codes for CASSLVWGTEAFF.

This clonotype appeared many times. The chain recombines TRBV11-2 with TRBJ1-1; D remains unclear. This CDR3 is 15 amino acids long. Looked up from germline, CDR1 is SGHAT and CDR2 is FQNNGV. The germline V and J ends were trimmed by 0 bases and 6 bases, with 14 bases remaining between them. The DNA of the CDR3 is TGTGCCAGCAGCTTAGAGGAGGCAGGATTCCCTGAAGCTTTCTTT. Its translation: CASSLEEAGFPEAFF.

This chain joins TRBV6-1 and TRBJ2-7; 9 nucleotides match TRBD2. This CDR3 contains 14 residues. V lost 8 bases, J lost 4 bases, and 9 bases stayed unmatched. Germline CDR1 and CDR2: MNHNS and SASEGT. The CDR3 DNA follows: TGTGCCAGCGGTCCAGCGGGAGGACTTTACGAGCAGTACTTC. The encoded protein is CASGPAGGLYEQYF.

The chain uses TRBV5-1 and TRBJ1-4; D might be TRBD1 (5 bases). The CDR3 loop spans 15 amino acids. The V end lost 4 bases, the J end lost 8 bases, and 18 bases lay between the germline ends. Germline CDR1 is SGHRS and CDR2 is YFSETQ. This CDR3 is CASSPYGTQAEKLFF. The DNA of the CDR3 is TGCGCCAGCAGCCCCTACGGGACTCAGGCGGAAAAACTGTTTTTT.

The genes are TRBV25-1 and TRBJ2-5; a weak D match, TRBD2 (7 bases). The CDR3 is 18 amino acids. Trimming stripped 3 bases from V and 2 bases from J, with 22 bases between. CDR1 is MGHDK and CDR2 is SYGVNS in the germline V gene. This CDR3 reads CASSDWTAGGSRQETQYF. In DNA, the CDR3 is TGTGCCAGCAGTGACTGGACAGCCGGGGGGTCCCGACAAGAGACCCAGTACTTC.

Ten or more counts support this clonotype. The gene calls are TRBV7-9 and TRBJ1-1; D is perhaps TRBD1 (6 bases). V lost 3 bases and J lost 0, with 14 bases in between. The CDR3 length is 16 residues. Germline CDR1 and CDR2: SEHNR and FQNEAQ (reference sequence). The CDR3 sequence: CASSFQRGQMNTEAFF. The CDR3 DNA is TGTGCCAGCAGCTTTCAACGTGGACAGATGAACACTGAAGCTTTCTTT.

The rearrangement uses TRBV18 and TRBJ2-5; no clear D gene. V lost 5 bases to trimming and J lost 5 bases, with 12 bases between them. CDR3 size: 13 residues. Germline V CDR1 and CDR2: KGHSH, LQKENI. The CDR3, as DNA: TGTGCCAGCTCATCCACCCAGCAGGAGACCCAGTACTTC. It yields the protein CASSSTQQETQYF.

This sequence joins TRBV7-8 and TRBJ2-7, with a tentative D call TRBD2 (5 bases). This CDR3 has 11 amino acids. Germline CDR1 SGHVS, CDR2 FQNEAQ. V was clipped by 5 bases and J by 9 bases, with 11 bases between them. The CDR3 protein is CASSNPGVQYF. The CDR3 DNA follows: TGTGCCAGCAGCAACCCCGGGGTGCAGTACTTC.

There are a few counts of this clonotype. The chain is built from TRBV24-1 and TRBJ2-1, with D possibly matching TRBD2 (5 bases). The germline V gene has CDR1 KGHDR and CDR2 SFDVKD. V lost 4 bases to trimming and J lost 5 bases, with 14 bases between them. The CDR3 has 15 amino acids. The CDR3 protein is CATSDRTGLDNEQFF. The DNA of the CDR3 is TGTGCCACCAGTGACCGGACGGGGTTGGACAATGAGCAGTTCTTC.

This clonotype has more than one count but fewer than ten. V and J are TRBV12-3 or TRBV12-4 and TRBJ2-3; 8 bases are shared with TRBD2. The CDR3 is 15 amino acids. V shed 2 bases, J shed 6 bases, and the junction held 7 bases outside the gene matches. CDR3 sequence: CASSLSGSLKDTQYF. CDR3 sequence (DNA): TGTGCCAGCAGTTTAAGCGGGAGTCTAAAGGATACGCAGTATTTT.

Only a few counts were recorded for this clonotype. The V and J genes are TRBV7-9 and TRBJ2-5; D might be TRBD2 (6 bases). This CDR3 has 13 residues. The V and J ends lost 6 bases and 2 bases respectively, with 10 bases between them. Germline values: CDR1 SEHNR, CDR2 FQNEAQ (reference sequence). The CDR3 region is CASRDYLQETQYF. CDR3 bases: TGTGCCAGCAGGGACTATCTACAAGAGACCCAGTACTTC.